This section outlines one TCR beta chain sequence together with its context. One base away lies a much larger clone, so this may be a sequencing read error. Through Arm-PCR of CDR3 regions and iRepertoire HTBI primers, TCR beta libraries were built. TCRdb independently ran MiXCR on the multiplex PCR reads; one entry per CDR3 protein. The top ten hold around a quarter of the sample, which has 400,000 to 500,000 distinct CDR3 sequences, about 15% seen once. The data stem from a study of regulatory T cells in long-lasting Graves disease. Time point given: newly diagnosed GD, antithyroid drugs for less than 3 months. RNA isolated from PBMCs was used to make the TCR library. Germline V gene data show CDR1 as SGHNT and CDR2 as YENEEA. The CDR3 is 14 residues long. These data were also filed under a second study, of T cells in Graves' hyperthyroidism and ophthalmopathy.

The rearrangement joins TRBV11-3 to TRBJ2-7, with a possible D match to TRBD1 (6 bases). The sequence derives from a woman aged 18-29 years with Graves disease. Sequencing was performed on peripheral blood mononuclear cells (PBMCs), taken at new diagnosis, from a patient treated with antithyroid drugs. CDR3 DNA: TGTGCCAGCAGCCGAAGGACAGACTACTACGCGCAGTACTTC. Its translation is CASSRRTDYYAQYF.